The T cell receptor (beta chain) described here comes from a study of graft-versus-host responses after intestinal transplantation. The assay was immunoSEQ multiplex PCR, and TCRdb's table has in-frame clones only and misses some. The data show about 9,600 clones, around 73% seen once. Germline V CDR1 and CDR2: SGHRS, YFSETQ. This CDR3 contains 17 residues. The junction had 7 bases not matched to a gene; V was cut back by 1 base and J by 1 base. Intraepithelial plus lamina propria lymphocytes were released by processing graft tissue. The receptor was derived from a human patient who received an intestinal transplant, so some T cells may come from the graft donor. The sequenced sample was ileum tissue, obtained about 530 days after intestinal transplant. This chain uses TRBV5-1 with TRBJ2-2, with 7 bases fitting TRBD1. The CDR3 region is CASSLLGTDWNTGELFF. Here the CDR3 DNA reads TGCGCCAGCAGCTTGCTAGGGACAGACTGGAACACCGGGGAGCTGTTTTTT. Together with reference TRBV5-1 and TRBJ2-2, the CDR3 gives the full variable domain: KAGVTQTPRYLIKTRGQQVTLSCSPISGHRSVSWYQQTPGQGLQFLFEYFSETQRNKGNFPGRFSGRQFSNSRSEMNVSTLELGDSALYLCASSLLGTDWNTGELFFGEGSRLTVL.